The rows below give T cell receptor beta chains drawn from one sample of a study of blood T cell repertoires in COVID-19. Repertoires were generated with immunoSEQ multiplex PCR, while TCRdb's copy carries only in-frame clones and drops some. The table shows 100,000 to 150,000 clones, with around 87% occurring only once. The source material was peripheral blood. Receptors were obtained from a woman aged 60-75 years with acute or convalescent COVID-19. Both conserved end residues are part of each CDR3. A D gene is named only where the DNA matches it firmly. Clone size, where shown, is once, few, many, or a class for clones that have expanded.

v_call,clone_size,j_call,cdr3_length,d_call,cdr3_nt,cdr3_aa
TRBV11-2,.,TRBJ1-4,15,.,TGTGCCAGCAGTTTTAGCAGAGCGACTAATGAAAAACTGTTTTTT,CASSFSRATNEKLFF
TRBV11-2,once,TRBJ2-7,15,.,TGTGCCAGCAGCTCGCTGACTCGCCGGAACTACGAGCAGTACTTC,CASSSLTRRNYEQYF
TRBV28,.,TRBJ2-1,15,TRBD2,TGTGCCAGCAGCCCCCCTAGCGGGAGGTTCGATGAGCAGTTCTTC,CASSPPSGRFDEQFF
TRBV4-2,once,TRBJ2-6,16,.,TGTGCCAGCAGCCAAGGTCCAGTCTCTGGGGCCAACGTCCTGACTTTC,CASSQGPVSGANVLTF
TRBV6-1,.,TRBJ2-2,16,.,TGTGCCAGCAGTGAAGTAGCCCAGGGAATTACCGGGGAGCTGTTTTTT,CASSEVAQGITGELFF
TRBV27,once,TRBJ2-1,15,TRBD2,TGTGCCAGCAGTGTGTTAGCGGGCACGGGTGGTGAGCAGTTCTTC,CASSVLAGTGGEQFF
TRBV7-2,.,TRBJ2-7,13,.,TGTGCCAGCAGCTTAAGGAGACAGGACGAGCAGTACTTC,CASSLRRQDEQYF
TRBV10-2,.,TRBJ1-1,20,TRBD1,TGCGCCAGCAGTTTGCCCGTATCGGACAGGGGGATTCCCATGAACACTGAAGCTTTCTTT,CASSLPVSDRGIPMNTEAFF
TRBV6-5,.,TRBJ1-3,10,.,TGTGCCAGCGGCAGGAACACCATATATTTT,CASGRNTIYF
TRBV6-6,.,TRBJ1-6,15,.,TGTGCCAGCAGTTACCCCACGAGCCGGAATTCACCCCTCCACTTT,CASSYPTSRNSPLHF
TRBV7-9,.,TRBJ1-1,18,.,TGTGCCAGCAGCTTAGCCCCCACAGGGTTAGGCATGAACACTGAAGCTTTCTTT,CASSLAPTGLGMNTEAFF
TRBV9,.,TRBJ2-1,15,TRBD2,TGTGCCAGCAGCGTTAGCGGGCGGGGGGCAAATGAGCAGTTCTTC,CASSVSGRGANEQFF
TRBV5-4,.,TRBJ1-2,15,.,TGTGCCAGCAGCTTGGGCGGAGGAATCGGCTATGGCTACACCTTC,CASSLGGGIGYGYTF
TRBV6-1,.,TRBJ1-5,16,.,TGTGCCAGCAGTGACCGATTATGGGCTTTCAATCAGCCCCAGCATTTT,CASSDRLWAFNQPQHF
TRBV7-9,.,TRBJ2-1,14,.,TGTGCCAGCAGCTCCCCTGCGGTTTACAATGAGCAGTTCTTC,CASSSPAVYNEQFF
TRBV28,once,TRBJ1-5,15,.,TGTGCCAGCAGTGTACAGGTCGGAGGCAATCAGCCCCAGCATTTT,CASSVQVGGNQPQHF
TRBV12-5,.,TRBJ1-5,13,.,TGTGCTAGTGGTTTGACAGACAATCAGCCCCAGCATTTT,CASGLTDNQPQHF
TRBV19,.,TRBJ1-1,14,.,TGTGCCAGTGCAAAGACAAGCTTGAACACTGAAGCTTTCTTT,CASAKTSLNTEAFF
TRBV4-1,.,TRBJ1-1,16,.,TGCGCCAGCAGCCAGGGGACTTGGGGGTCGAACACTGAAGCTTTCTTT,CASSQGTWGSNTEAFF
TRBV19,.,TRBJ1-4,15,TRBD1,TGTGCCAGTAGTCCATGGACAGGGACTAATGAAAAACTGTTTTTT,CASSPWTGTNEKLFF
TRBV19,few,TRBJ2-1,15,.,TGTGCCAGTAGTATAGTAACAGAGCCCTACAATGAGCAGTTCTTC,CASSIVTEPYNEQFF
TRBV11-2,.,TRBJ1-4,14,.,TGTGCCAGCAGCCCAATTCGGACAGATGAAAAACTGTTTTTT,CASSPIRTDEKLFF
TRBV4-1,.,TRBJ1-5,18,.,TGCGCCAGCAGCCAAGATCTGCGGGGCTTGCCATCCAATCAGCCCCAGCATTTT,CASSQDLRGLPSNQPQHF
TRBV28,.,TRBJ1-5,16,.,TGTGCCAGCAGTTTGGCAGTCCAGGCGAGCAATCAGCCCCAGCATTTT,CASSLAVQASNQPQHF
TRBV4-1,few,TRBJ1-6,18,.,TGCGCCAGCAGCCAAGAGGGCAGCGGAGGGTCCTATAATTCACCCCTCCACTTT,CASSQEGSGGSYNSPLHF
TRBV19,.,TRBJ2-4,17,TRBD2,TGTGCCAGTAGTATTCCAGTTAGCGGGATAGTAAAAAACATTCAGTACTTC,CASSIPVSGIVKNIQYF
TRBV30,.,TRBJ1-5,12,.,TGTGCCTGGAGCCACTCCCATCAGCCCCAGCATTTT,CAWSHSHQPQHF
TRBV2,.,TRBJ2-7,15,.,TGTGCCAGCAGGCTACCGTTCGGGACTGTCTACGAGCAGTACTTC,CASRLPFGTVYEQYF
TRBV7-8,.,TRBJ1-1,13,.,TGTGCCAGCAGCGTGAGGGAGAGGACTGAAGCTTTCTTT,CASSVRERTEAFF
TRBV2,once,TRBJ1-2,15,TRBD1,TGTGCCAGCAGTACCCAGACAGGGATGGGCTATGGCTACACCTTC,CASSTQTGMGYGYTF
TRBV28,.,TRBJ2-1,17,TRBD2,TGTGCCAGCAGTACTAGCGGGAGGGCCGGTTCTGTGTTTGGGCAGTTCTTC,CASSTSGRAGSVFGQFF
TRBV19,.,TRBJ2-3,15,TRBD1,TGTGCCAGTAGTGCCCGACAGGGTAGGACAGATACGCAGTATTTT,CASSARQGRTDTQYF
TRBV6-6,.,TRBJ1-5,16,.,TGTGCCAGCAGTTACTCGATGGGGCAGGGCAATCAGCCCCAGCATTTT,CASSYSMGQGNQPQHF
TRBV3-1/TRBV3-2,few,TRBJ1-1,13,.,TGTGCCAGCAGCCAATGGACATCTCCCGAAGCTTTCTTT,CASSQWTSPEAFF
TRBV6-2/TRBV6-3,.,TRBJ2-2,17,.,TGTGCCAGCAGTAAGGGGAGACATGGGGGCAACACCGGGGAGCTGTTTTTT,CASSKGRHGGNTGELFF
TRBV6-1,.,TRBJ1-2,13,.,TGTGCCAGCAGTGAGCGAGTAAACTATGGCTACACCTTC,CASSERVNYGYTF
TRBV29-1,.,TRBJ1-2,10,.,TGCAGCGTGGGGGCAGCTGGCTACACCTTC,CSVGAAGYTF